These 10 T cell receptor beta chains were sequenced from one sample in a study of T cell responses to AZD1222 COVID-19 vaccine. The repertoire was sequenced with immunoSEQ multiplex PCR; TCRdb's copy has only in-frame clones and lacks some. The table includes about 130,000 clones, about 86% detected once. Sequencing was performed on peripheral blood, taken on day 0 of AZD1222 vaccination. The receptors shown here come from an adult in good health.

The rearrangement joins TRBV9 to TRBJ2-5; 8 bases fit TRBD2. This CDR3 region has 19 residues. The germline V gene encodes CDR1 SGDLS and CDR2 YYNGEE. The ends lost 3 bases at V and 1 base at J; junction bases unmatched: 17. The CDR3 DNA reads TGTGCCAGCAGCGACCACGTCGGACCACTAGCGGCTATCCAAGAGACCCAGTACTTC. Residues: CASSDHVGPLAAIQETQYF.

This chain joins TRBV12-3 or TRBV12-4 and TRBJ2-2; 7 nucleotides match TRBD1. The CDR3 contains 12 residues. The ends lost 8 bases at V and 8 bases at J; junction bases unmatched: 5. The CDR3 sequence: CASSDREGELFF. CDR3 nucleotides: TGTGCCAGCTCCGACAGGGAAGGGGAGCTGTTTTTT.

The rearrangement links TRBV6-2 or TRBV6-3 to TRBJ1-6; TRBD1 is a possible D gene (5 bases). This CDR3 comprises 12 residues. CDR1 is MNHEY, CDR2 SVGEGT, per germline. V was trimmed by 3 bases and J by 12 bases, leaving 9 bases between them. The CDR3 sequence: CASSYPGQPLHF. The CDR3 DNA is TGTGCCAGCAGTTATCCAGGGCAACCCCTCCACTTT.

The V and J genes are TRBV19 and TRBJ2-2; D may be TRBD2 (7 bases). This CDR3 spans 14 amino acids. Germline V gene lookup returns CDR1 LNHDA and CDR2 SQIVND (reference sequence). Trimming removed 8 bases from V and 5 bases from J, with 15 bases in between. CDR3 loop: CASRGGGWTGELFF. The CDR3 DNA sequence: TGTGCCAGTCGAGGGGGAGGGTGGACCGGGGAGCTGTTTTTT.

For this clone: Other DNA sequences in this specimen translate into the identical CDR3. V usage is TRBV7-3 and J usage is TRBJ1-1; D gene uncertain. CDR1 and CDR2 (germline): SGHTA, FQGTGA. The CDR3 totals 14 residues. Between the trimmed V and J ends, which lost 5 bases and 1 base, there was a span of 11 bases. The CDR3 loop reads CASSLRPGNTEAFF. CDR3 bases: TGTGCCAGCAGCCTCCGGCCAGGGAACACTGAAGCTTTCTTT.

The CDR3 protein is CASSQDGFGRNSGNTIYF. In nucleotides, the CDR3 is TGCGCCAGCAGCCAAGACGGTTTCGGGCGCAACTCTGGAAACACCATATATTTT. V gene TRBV4-1 combines with J gene TRBJ1-3; D gene uncertain. The V end lost 0 bases, the J end lost 0 bases, and 15 bases lay between the germline ends. The CDR3 has 18 residues. Germline V gives CDR1 MGHRA, CDR2 YSYEKL.

Here the CDR3 DNA reads TGTGCCAGCAGTCCAGGGACAGGGGGTCCTTTGGGTGAGCAGTTCTTC. Protein product: CASSPGTGGPLGEQFF. The chain is built from TRBV28 and TRBJ2-1; 11 nucleotides agree with TRBD1. CDR3 length equals 16 residues. In germline, CDR1 is MDHEN, CDR2 SYDVKM. V lost 5 bases and J lost 9; bases outside the gene matches: 12.

This sequence joins TRBV11-1 and TRBJ1-6; 7 bases are a match to TRBD1. The CDR3 is 14 amino acids. J was trimmed by 9 bases and V by 5 bases; bases with no gene match: 7. The germline gives CDR1 SGHAT, CDR2 FQDESV (reference sequence). The CDR3 DNA reads TGTGCCAGCAGCCGGGGACAGTGGGGTTCACCCCTCCACTTT. Translating gives CASSRGQWGSPLHF.

The chain employs TRBV28 and TRBJ1-1, with D perhaps matching TRBD1 (6 bases). V dropped 6 bases and J dropped 6 bases, with 17 bases sitting between them. The V gene's germline CDR1 is MDHEN and CDR2 SYDVKM. The CDR3 is 14 residues long. In nucleotides, the CDR3 is TGTGCCAGCAGGGTGGGGGCCCAAAACGCTGAAGCTTTCTTT. Protein: CASRVGAQNAEAFF.

The chain links TRBV18 to TRBJ2-1; a weak D match, TRBD1 (5 bases). Looked up from germline, CDR1 is KGHSH and CDR2 is LQKENI. The CDR3 contains 14 residues. V was shortened by 1 base and J by 7 bases, with 11 bases between the two germline ends. The CDR3 DNA sequence: TGTGCCAGCTCACCACTGAAAGGGGCGAATGAGCAGTTCTTC. This translates into CASSPLKGANEQFF.